This TCR beta chain was obtained from a study of graft-versus-host responses after intestinal transplantation. Study-level background: Recipients received multivisceral, liver-intestinal, or isolated intestinal transplants.

The culture paired approximately 200,000 irradiated violet-dye-labeled stimulators with approximately 200,000 CFSE-labeled responders. Sorting was performed after the reaction on proliferating CFSE-low CD3+CD4+ and CD3+CD8+ responders. Trimming removed 2 bases at V and 4 bases at J, with 11 bases between. This CDR3 spans 14 amino acids. Germline V gives CDR1 MNHEY, CDR2 SMNVEV (reference sequence). The repertoire was sequenced with immunoSEQ multiplex PCR; TCRdb's copy has only in-frame clones and lacks some. The table has 1,500 to 2,000 clones, 55% to 65% seen once. Study-wide results and caveats: Within the allografts of patients who had graft-donor T cell macrochimerism, graft-versus-host to host-versus-graft clonal ratios were high.

The genes are TRBV27 and TRBJ1-2; D call uncertain. Sample: alloreactive CD8+ T cells from a mixed lymphocyte reaction culture, taken before transplantation. Subset described: CFSE-low proliferating T cells sorted from approximately six-day pre-transplant mixed lymphocyte reaction (GvH or HvG direction). This receptor was identified in a human patient who was an organ donor for intestinal transplantation. The CDR3 DNA reads TGTGCCAGCAGTTTAATTGCGGGAAGCTATGGCTACACCTTC. This sequence encodes CASSLIAGSYGYTF.